This T cell receptor (beta chain) was captured in a study of T cell responses to AZD1222 COVID-19 vaccine. Findings of the study overall: The donor cohort was predominantly white British with a female majority, and clonal diversity may have been underestimated.

Germline CDR1 LNHDA, CDR2 SQIVND (reference sequence). The CDR3 totals 12 residues. Trimming removed 6 bases from V and 4 bases from J; junction bases left unmatched: 0. Concerning this clone itself: Its antigen is as yet unknown.

TCRdb's table, derived via immunoSEQ multiplex PCR, lists solely in-frame clones and lacks some. The sample has some 160,000 clones; approximately 93% are singletons. The chain carries TRBV19 and TRBJ2-7; 10 bases map to TRBD1. The receptor comes from an adult in good health. The sequencing used peripheral blood, collected on day 0 of AZD1222 vaccination. The CDR3 sequence is CASRDRGYEQYF. Here the CDR3 DNA reads TGTGCCAGTAGGGACAGGGGGTACGAGCAGTACTTC.